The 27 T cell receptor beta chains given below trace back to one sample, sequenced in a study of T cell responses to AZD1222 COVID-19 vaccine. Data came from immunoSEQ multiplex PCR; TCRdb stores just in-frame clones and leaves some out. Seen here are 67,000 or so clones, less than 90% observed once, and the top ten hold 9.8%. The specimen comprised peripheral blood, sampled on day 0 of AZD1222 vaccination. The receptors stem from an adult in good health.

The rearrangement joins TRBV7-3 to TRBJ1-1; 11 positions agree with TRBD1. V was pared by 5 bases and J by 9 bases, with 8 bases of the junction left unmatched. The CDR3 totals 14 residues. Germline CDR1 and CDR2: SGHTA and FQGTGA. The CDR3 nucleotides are TGTGCCAGCAGCATAGGACAGGGGGCAGGGAAAGCTTTCTTT. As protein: CASSIGQGAGKAFF.

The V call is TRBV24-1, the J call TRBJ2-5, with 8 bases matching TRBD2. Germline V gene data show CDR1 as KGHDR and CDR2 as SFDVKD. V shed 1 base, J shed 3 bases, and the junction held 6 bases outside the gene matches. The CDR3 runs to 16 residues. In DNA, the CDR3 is TGTGCCACCAGTGATTTTGGGTTTAGCGGGGAAGAGACCCAGTACTTC. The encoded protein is CATSDFGFSGEETQYF.

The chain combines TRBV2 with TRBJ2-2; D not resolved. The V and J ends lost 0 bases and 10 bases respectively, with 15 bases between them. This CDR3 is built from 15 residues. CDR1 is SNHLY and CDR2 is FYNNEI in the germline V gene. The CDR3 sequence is CASSEAFMSLEELFF. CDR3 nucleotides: TGTGCCAGCAGTGAAGCATTTATGTCTCTTGAGGAGCTGTTTTTT.

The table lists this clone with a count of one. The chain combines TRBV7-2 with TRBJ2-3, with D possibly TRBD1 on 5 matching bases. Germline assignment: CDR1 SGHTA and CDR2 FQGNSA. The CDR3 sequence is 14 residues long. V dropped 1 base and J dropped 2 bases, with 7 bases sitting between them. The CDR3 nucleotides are TGTGCCAGCAGCTTAGGACAGTACACAGATACGCAGTATTTT. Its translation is CASSLGQYTDTQYF.

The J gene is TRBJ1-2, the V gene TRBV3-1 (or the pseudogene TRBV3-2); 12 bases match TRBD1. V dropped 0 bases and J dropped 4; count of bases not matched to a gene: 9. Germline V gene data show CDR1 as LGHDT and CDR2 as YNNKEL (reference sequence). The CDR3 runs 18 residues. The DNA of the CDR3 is TGTGCCAGCAGCCAAGACGCTGGGACAGGGGGCCTCCCCTATGGCTACACCTTC. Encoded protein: CASSQDAGTGGLPYGYTF.

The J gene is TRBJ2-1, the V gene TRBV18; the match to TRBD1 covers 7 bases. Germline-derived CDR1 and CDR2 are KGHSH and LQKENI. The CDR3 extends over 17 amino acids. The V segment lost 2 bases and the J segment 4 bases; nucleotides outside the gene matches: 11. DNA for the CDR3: TGTGCCAGCTCACCAAAACGGACAGGTTTGGGGTACAATGAGCAGTTCTTC. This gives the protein CASSPKRTGLGYNEQFF.

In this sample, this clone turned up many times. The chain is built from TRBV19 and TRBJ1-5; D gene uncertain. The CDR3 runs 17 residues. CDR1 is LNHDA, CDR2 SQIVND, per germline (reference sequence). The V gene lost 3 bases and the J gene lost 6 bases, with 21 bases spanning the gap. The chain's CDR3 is CASSIYVPGARSQPQHF. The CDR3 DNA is TGTGCCAGTAGTATCTATGTCCCGGGTGCGAGGAGTCAGCCCCAGCATTTT.

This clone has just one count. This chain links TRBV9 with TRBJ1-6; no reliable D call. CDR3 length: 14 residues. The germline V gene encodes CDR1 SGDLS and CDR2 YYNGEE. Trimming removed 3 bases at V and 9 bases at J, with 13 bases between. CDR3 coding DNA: TGTGCCAGCAGCGCCGGTAATGCGGCTTCACCCCTCCACTTT. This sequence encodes CASSAGNAASPLHF.

The CDR3 here is CASSELGASTEAFF. The CDR3 DNA is TGCGCCAGCAGTGAGCTGGGGGCAAGTACTGAAGCTTTCTTT. The gene calls are TRBV10-2 and TRBJ1-1; D is possibly TRBD1 (6 bases). In germline, CDR1 is WSHSY, CDR2 SAAADI. The CDR3 totals 14 residues. Trimming shortened V by 2 bases and J by 5 bases, and 12 bases separated the two germline ends.

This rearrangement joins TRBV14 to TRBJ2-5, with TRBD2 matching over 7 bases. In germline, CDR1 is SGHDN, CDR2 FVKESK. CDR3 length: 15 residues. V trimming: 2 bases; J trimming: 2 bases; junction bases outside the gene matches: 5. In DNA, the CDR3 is TGTGCCAGCAGCCAACCTACTAGCGCGCAAGAGACCCAGTACTTC. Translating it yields CASSQPTSAQETQYF.

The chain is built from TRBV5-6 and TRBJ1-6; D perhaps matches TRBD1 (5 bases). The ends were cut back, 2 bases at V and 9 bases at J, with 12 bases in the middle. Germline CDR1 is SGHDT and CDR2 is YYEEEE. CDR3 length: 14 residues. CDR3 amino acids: CASSFNQGGSPLHF. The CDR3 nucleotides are TGTGCCAGCAGCTTTAACCAGGGTGGTTCACCCCTCCACTTT.

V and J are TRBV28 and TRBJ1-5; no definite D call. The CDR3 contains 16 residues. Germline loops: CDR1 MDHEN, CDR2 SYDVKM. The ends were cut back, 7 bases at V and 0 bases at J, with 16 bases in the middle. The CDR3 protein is CASIPLGTYSNQPQHF. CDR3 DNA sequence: TGTGCCAGCATTCCACTGGGTACCTATAGCAATCAGCCCCAGCATTTT.

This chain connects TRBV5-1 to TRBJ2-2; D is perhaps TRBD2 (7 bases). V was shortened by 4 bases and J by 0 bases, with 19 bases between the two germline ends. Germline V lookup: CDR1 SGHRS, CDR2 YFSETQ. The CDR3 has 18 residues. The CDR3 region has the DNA TGCGCCAGCAGCCGGCACGAGGCGGGGGCCACGAACACCGGGGAGCTGTTTTTT. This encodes CASSRHEAGATNTGELFF.

As DNA, the CDR3 is TGTGCCAGCAGCGCTGGGACAGGGGGTAACTCCTACGAGCAGTACTTC. This sequence encodes CASSAGTGGNSYEQYF. V and J are TRBV7-9 and TRBJ2-7; 11 bases match TRBD1. The CDR3 has 16 residues. Germline-derived CDR1 and CDR2 are SEHNR and FQNEAQ (reference sequence). Trimming took 5 bases from V and 0 from J; bases not matched to a gene: 6.

CDR3 nucleotides: TGTGCCAGCAGCTTAGGCAGGGACTACGAGCAGTACTTC. This gives the protein CASSLGRDYEQYF. The V call is TRBV7-8, the J call TRBJ2-7, with a weak D call TRBD1 (5 bases). Germline V lookup: CDR1 SGHVS, CDR2 FQNEAQ. CDR3 length equals 13 residues. The ends were cut back, 1 base at V and 3 bases at J, with 7 bases in the middle.

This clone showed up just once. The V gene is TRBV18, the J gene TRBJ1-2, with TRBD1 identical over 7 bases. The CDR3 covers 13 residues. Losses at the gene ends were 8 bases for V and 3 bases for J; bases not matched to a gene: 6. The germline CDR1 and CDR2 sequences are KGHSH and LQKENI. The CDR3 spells CASTWDSDYGYTF. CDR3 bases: TGTGCCAGCACCTGGGACAGTGACTATGGCTACACCTTC.

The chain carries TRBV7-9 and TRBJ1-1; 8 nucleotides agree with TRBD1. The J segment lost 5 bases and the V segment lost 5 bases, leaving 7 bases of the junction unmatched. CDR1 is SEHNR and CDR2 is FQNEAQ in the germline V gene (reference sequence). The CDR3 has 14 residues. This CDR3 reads CASSLTGGVTEAFF. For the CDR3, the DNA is TGTGCCAGCAGCCTAACAGGGGGAGTAACTGAAGCTTTCTTT.

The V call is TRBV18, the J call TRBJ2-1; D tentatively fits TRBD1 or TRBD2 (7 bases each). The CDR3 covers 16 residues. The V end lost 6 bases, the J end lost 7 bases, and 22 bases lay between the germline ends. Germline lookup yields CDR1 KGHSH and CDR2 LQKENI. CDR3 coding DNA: TGTGCCAGCTCCCCAGCAGGGGGGGGACGTGGAAATGAGCAGTTCTTC. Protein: CASSPAGGGRGNEQFF. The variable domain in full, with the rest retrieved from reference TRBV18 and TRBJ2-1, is NAGVMQNPRHLVRRRGQEARLRCSPMKGHSHVYWYRQLPEEGLKFMVYLQKENIIDESGMPKERFSAEFPKEGPSILRIQQVVRGDSAAYFCASSPAGGGRGNEQFFGPGTRLTVL.

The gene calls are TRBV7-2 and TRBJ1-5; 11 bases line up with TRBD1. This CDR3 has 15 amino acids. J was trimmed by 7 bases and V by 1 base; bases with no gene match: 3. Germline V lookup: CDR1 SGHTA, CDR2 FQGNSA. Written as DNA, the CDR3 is TGTGCCAGCAGCTTAGGGACAGGGGGCCGGCAGCCCCAGCATTTT. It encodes CASSLGTGGRQPQHF. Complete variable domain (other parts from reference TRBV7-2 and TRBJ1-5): GAGVSQSPSNKVTEKGKDVELRCDPISGHTALYWYRQSLGQGLEFLIYFQGNSAPDKSGLPSDRFSAERTGGSVSTLTIQRTQQEDSAVYLCASSLGTGGRQPQHFGDGTRLSIL.

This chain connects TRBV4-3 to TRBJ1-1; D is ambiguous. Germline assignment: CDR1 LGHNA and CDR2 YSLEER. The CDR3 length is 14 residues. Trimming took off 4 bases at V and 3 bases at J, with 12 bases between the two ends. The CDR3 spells CASSPQREDTEAFF. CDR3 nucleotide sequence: TGCGCCAGCAGCCCACAAAGGGAGGACACTGAAGCTTTCTTT.

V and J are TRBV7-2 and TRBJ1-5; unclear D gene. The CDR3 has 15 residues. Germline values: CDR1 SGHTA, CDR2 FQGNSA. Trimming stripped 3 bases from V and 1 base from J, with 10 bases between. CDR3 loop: CASSFAWLSNQPQHF. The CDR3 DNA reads TGTGCCAGCAGCTTCGCTTGGTTGAGCAATCAGCCCCAGCATTTT.

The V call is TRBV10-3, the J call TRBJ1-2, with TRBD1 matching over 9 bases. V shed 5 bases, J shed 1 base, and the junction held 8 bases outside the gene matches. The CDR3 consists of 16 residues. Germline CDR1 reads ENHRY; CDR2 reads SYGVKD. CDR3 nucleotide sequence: TGTGCCATCAGTCCACAGGACAGGGGATTTAACTATGGCTACACCTTC. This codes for CAISPQDRGFNYGYTF.

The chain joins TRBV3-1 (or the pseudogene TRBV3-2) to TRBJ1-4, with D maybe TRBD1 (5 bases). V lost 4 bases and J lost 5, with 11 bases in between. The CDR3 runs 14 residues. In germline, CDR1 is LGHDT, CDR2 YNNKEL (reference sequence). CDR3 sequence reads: CASSLGTGNEKLFF. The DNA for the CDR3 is TGTGCCAGCAGCCTCGGGACTGGGAATGAAAAACTGTTTTTT.

The CDR3 region has the DNA TGTGCCAGCAGTAGCCCCTCGACAGGACTGAACACTGAAGCTTTCTTT. This sequence encodes CASSSPSTGLNTEAFF. This chain connects TRBV28 to TRBJ1-1, with D possibly matching TRBD1 (6 bases). The V and J ends lost 5 bases and 0 bases respectively, with 16 bases between them. This CDR3 has 16 amino acids. Looked up from germline, CDR1 is MDHEN and CDR2 is SYDVKM.

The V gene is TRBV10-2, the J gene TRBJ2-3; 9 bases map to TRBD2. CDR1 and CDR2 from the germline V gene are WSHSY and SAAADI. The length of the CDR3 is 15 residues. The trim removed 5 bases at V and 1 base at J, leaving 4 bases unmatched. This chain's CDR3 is CASSLGLAGTDTQYF. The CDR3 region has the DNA TGCGCCAGCAGTTTGGGACTAGCTGGCACAGATACGCAGTATTTT.

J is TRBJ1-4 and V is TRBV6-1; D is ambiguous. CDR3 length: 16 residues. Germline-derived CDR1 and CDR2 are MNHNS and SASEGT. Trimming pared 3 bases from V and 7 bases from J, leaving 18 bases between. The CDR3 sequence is CASSERRRGRSEKLFF. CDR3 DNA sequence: TGTGCCAGCAGTGAGCGTCGGCGAGGGAGGAGTGAAAAACTGTTTTTT.

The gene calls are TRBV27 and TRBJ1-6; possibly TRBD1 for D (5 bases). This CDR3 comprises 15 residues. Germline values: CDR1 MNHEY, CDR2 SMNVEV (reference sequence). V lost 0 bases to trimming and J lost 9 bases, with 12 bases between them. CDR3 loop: CASSLSPPGGSPLHF. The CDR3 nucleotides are TGTGCCAGCAGTTTATCGCCGCCGGGGGGTTCACCCCTCCACTTT.